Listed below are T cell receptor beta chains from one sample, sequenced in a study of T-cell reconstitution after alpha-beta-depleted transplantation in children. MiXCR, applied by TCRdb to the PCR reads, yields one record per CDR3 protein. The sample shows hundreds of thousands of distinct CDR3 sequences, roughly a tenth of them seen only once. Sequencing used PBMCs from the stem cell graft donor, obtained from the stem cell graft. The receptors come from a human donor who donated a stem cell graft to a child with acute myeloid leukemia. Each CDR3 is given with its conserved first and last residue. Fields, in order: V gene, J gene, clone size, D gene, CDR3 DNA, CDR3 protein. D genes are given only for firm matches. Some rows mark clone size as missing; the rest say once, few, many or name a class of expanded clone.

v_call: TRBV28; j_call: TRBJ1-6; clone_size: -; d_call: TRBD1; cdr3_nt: TGTGCCAGCAGTTCCTATTCGACAGGGTATAATTCACCCCTCCACTTT; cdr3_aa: CASSSYSTGYNSPLHF
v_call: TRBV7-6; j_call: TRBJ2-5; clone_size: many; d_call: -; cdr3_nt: TGTGCCAGCAGCTTGGGAGAGGCGTGGCAAGAGACCCAGTACTTC; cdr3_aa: CASSLGEAWQETQYF
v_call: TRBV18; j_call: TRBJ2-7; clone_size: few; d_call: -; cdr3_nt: TGTGCCAGCTCACCCCAGACAGTATACGAGCAGTACTTC; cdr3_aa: CASSPQTVYEQYF
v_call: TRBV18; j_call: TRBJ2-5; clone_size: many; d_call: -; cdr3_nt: TGTGCCAGCTCACCGGGGGCCCAAGAGACCCAGTACTTC; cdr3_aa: CASSPGAQETQYF
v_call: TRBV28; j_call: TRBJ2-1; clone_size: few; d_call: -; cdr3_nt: TGTGCCAGCAGTCCACTAGGGACAGTAGCAGCGTACGGGGGGGACAATGAGCAGTTCTTC; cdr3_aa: CASSPLGTVAAYGGDNEQFF
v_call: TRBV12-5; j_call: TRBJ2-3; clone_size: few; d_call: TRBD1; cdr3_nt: TGTGCTAGTGGTTTCCCTGCGGGACAGGGGACAGATACGCAGTATTTT; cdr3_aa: CASGFPAGQGTDTQYF
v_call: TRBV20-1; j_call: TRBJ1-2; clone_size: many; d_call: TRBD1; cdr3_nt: TGCAGTGGCCGGGACAGTTACTATGGCTACACCTTC; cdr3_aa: CSGRDSYYGYTF
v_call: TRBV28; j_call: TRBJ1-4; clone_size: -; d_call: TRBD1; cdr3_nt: TGTGCCACCAGGACAGGGCGTGGTGAAAAACTGTTTTTT; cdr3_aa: CATRTGRGEKLFF
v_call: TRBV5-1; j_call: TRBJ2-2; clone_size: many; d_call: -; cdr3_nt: TGCGCCAGCAGCGTACAGGGAAGCGGGGAGCTGTTTTTT; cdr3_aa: CASSVQGSGELFF
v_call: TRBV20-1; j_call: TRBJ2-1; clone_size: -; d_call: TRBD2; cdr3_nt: TGCAGTGCTAGAGATCCTGGGCTAGCGGGAAGGGATGAGCAGTTCTTC; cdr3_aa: CSARDPGLAGRDEQFF
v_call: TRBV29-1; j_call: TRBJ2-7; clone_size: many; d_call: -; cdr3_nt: TGCAGCGTTGAACTCCTAGACAGGAGCTCCTACGAGCAGTACTTC; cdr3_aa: CSVELLDRSSYEQYF
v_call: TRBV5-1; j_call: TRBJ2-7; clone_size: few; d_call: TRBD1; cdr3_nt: TGCGCCAGCAGCCCCGGGACAGGGGAGAGCGAGCAGTACTTC; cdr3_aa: CASSPGTGESEQYF
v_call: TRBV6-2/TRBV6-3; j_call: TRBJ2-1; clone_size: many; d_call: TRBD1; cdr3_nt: TGTGCCAGCAGCCGTACGACAGGGGGGGCGATCTACAATGAGCAGTTCTTC; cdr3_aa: CASSRTTGGAIYNEQFF
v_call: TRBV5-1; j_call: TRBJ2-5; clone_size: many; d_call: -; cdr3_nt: TGCGCCAGCAGCTTGGGACAACCAAGCGGAAAAGAGACCCAGTACTTC; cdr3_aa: CASSLGQPSGKETQYF
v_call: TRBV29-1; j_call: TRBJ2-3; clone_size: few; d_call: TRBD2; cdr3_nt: TGCAGCTCCTCCCTGGAGGGAGGGAGCACAGATACGCAGTATTTT; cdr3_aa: CSSSLEGGSTDTQYF
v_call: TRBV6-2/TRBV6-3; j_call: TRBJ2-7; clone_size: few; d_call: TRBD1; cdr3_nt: TGTGCCAGCAGTTCCAGCGCAAGGGACAGCTCCTACGAGCAGTACTTC; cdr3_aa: CASSSSARDSSYEQYF
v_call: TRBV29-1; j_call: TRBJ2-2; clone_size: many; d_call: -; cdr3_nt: TGCAGCGTTGAAGGCGGGGCGAACACCGGGGAGCTGTTTTTT; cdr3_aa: CSVEGGANTGELFF
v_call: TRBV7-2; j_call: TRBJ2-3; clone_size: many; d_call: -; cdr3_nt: TGTGCCAGCAAAGGGACGGACTTCACAGATACGCAGTATTTT; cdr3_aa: CASKGTDFTDTQYF
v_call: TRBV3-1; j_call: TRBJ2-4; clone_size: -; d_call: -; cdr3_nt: TGTGCCAGCAGCCAAGATTTGGCGTCACACAGTGGGCAGTACTTC; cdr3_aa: CASSQDLASHSGQYF
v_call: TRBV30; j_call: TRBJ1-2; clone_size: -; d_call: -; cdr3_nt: TGTGCCTGGAGTGTAGTCCAGGGAGACGGCTACACCTTC; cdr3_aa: CAWSVVQGDGYTF
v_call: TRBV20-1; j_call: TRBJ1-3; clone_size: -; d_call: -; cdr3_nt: TGCAGTGCTAGAGAGGGGCCAGGGCCCAACTCTAGAAACACCATATATTTT; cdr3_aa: CSAREGPGPNSRNTIYF
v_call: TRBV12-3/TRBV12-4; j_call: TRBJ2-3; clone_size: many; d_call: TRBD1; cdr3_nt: TGTGCCAGCAGTTCGATCCGGGACAGGAGGTCAGATACGCAGTATTTT; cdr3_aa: CASSSIRDRRSDTQYF
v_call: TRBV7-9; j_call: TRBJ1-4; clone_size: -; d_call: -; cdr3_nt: TGTGCCAGCAGCTTAGCGGACGGGAGTGAAAAACTGTTTTTT; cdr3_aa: CASSLADGSEKLFF
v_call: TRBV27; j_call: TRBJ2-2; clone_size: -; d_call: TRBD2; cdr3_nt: TGTGCCAGCAGTTTAGAACTAGCGGGAGACACCGGGGAGCTGTTTTTT; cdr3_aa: CASSLELAGDTGELFF
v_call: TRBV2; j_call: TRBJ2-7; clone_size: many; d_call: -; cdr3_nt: TGTGCCAGCAGTGAGGAATGGGGGGAGCACGCGGACGAGCAGTACTTC; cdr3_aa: CASSEEWGEHADEQYF
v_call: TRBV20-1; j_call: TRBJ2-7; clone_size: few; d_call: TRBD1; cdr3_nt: TGCAGTGCTAGAGACTCCGGGACAGGGGGCGGGGGGCAGTACTTC; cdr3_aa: CSARDSGTGGGGQYF